This entry lists 10 T cell receptor beta chains sequenced from one sample in a study of cytomegalovirus exposure and HLA in healthy donors listed by TCRdb under 2017. Receptor amplification or capture employed the immunoSEQ multiplex PCR assay. For the multiplex PCR, a mixture combining 60 forward primers for TCR Vbeta segments and 13 reverse primers for TCR Jbeta segments was used. TCRdb's version of the immuneACCESS table is confined to in-frame rearrangements and falls short of the full clone set. An unresolved V gene accounts for under half of the shortfall where checked; the remainder is of unknown origin. This sample has more than 85,000 clones in its table, and more than 60% of those were observed once. The leading ten clones occupy about 8.3% of the sample. Sequences were obtained from PBMCs. The origin of the receptors is a middle-aged woman in good health and CMV-seropositive.

V usage is TRBV6-4 and J usage is TRBJ1-2; TRBD1 matches 12 bases. The ends lost 2 bases at V and 0 bases at J; junction bases unmatched: 7. Germline V gene lookup returns CDR1 MRHNA and CDR2 SNTAGT. The CDR3 is 18 residues long. The CDR3 nucleotides read TGTGCCAGCAGTGACACGCCGGGACAGGGGGCCTCTAACTATGGCTACACCTTC. Translation gives CASSDTPGQGASNYGYTF.

Concerning this clone: The same CDR3 arises from other DNA sequences in this sample as well. The rearrangement uses TRBV28 and TRBJ2-7; D not resolved. V was cut by 5 bases and J by 2 bases, with 4 bases left in between. This CDR3 is built from 11 residues. From germline, CDR1 is MDHEN and CDR2 SYDVKM. CDR3 sequence (DNA): TGTGCCAGCAGTCTTACCTACGAGCAGTACTTC. As protein: CASSLTYEQYF.

The chain carries TRBV6-6 and TRBJ1-5; 9 bases map to TRBD1. The CDR3 is 16 amino acids. J lost 7 bases, V lost 2 bases, and 9 bases had no gene match. In germline, CDR1 is MNHNY, CDR2 SVGAGI (reference sequence). The DNA of the CDR3 is TGTGCCAGCAGTTACGGGCCCACAGGGGGCGGGCAGCCCCAGCATTTT. Translated, it gives CASSYGPTGGGQPQHF.

The sample holds a few counts of this clone. The chain couples TRBV7-9 to TRBJ1-1; D might be TRBD1 (6 bases). CDR1 and CDR2 from the germline V gene are SEHNR and FQNEAQ (reference sequence). Trimming left V 4 bases short and J 1 base short, with 13 bases between. This CDR3 contains 15 residues. DNA for the CDR3: TGTGCCAGCAGCTGGACAGCGCTAGGGAACACTGAAGCTTTCTTT. Encoded protein: CASSWTALGNTEAFF.

The gene calls are TRBV19 and TRBJ1-1; a weak D match, TRBD1 (6 bases). Germline values: CDR1 LNHDA, CDR2 SQIVND (reference sequence). V was pared by 3 bases and J by 5 bases, with 10 bases between. The CDR3 length is 13 residues. CDR3 sequence reads: CASSIGQGTEAFF. The DNA of the CDR3 is TGTGCCAGTAGTATCGGGCAGGGGACTGAAGCTTTCTTT.

This clone occurred a few times. The chain links TRBV9 to TRBJ2-1, with 10 bases matching TRBD2. The CDR3 runs to 15 residues. The V gene's germline CDR1 is SGDLS and CDR2 YYNGEE. V was clipped by 5 bases and J by 3 bases; unmatched bases: 5. CDR3 in amino acids: CASRAASGGYNEQFF. The CDR3 nucleotides read TGTGCCAGCAGGGCTGCTAGCGGGGGCTACAATGAGCAGTTCTTC. Supplemented by reference TRBV9 and TRBJ2-1, the full variable domain reads DSGVTQTPKHLITATGQRVTLRCSPRSGDLSVYWYQQSLDQGLQFLIQYYNGEERAKGNILERFSAQQFPDLHSELNLSSLELGDSALYFCASRAASGGYNEQFFGPGTRLTVL.

In DNA, the CDR3 is TGCGCCAGCAGCTTGGTGGCGGGGGATAGCTCCTACAATGAGCAGTTCTTC. It translates to CASSLVAGDSSYNEQFF. This chain connects TRBV5-1 to TRBJ2-1; the match to TRBD2 covers 7 bases. Germline lookup yields CDR1 SGHRS and CDR2 YFSETQ. The V and J ends lost 0 bases and 0 bases, in that order; junction bases with no gene match: 6. There are 17 residues in the CDR3.

The gene calls are TRBV7-9 and TRBJ2-3; TRBD1 matches at 11 bases. The germline V gene encodes CDR1 SEHNR and CDR2 FQNEAQ (reference sequence). The CDR3 totals 15 residues. The V and J ends lost 2 bases and 6 bases, in that order; junction bases with no gene match: 4. The CDR3 nucleotides read TGTGCCAGCAGCTTACGGACAGGGGGCGCCGATACGCAGTATTTT. This sequence encodes CASSLRTGGADTQYF.

The V gene is TRBV28, the J gene TRBJ2-5; D is possibly TRBD2 (6 bases). This CDR3 has 15 residues. Germline CDR1 MDHEN, CDR2 SYDVKM. The V end lost 6 bases, the J end lost 5 bases, and 19 bases lay between the germline ends. CDR3 protein: CASRRGVAVKETQYF. The CDR3 DNA sequence: TGTGCCAGCAGGCGCGGGGTGGCGGTAAAGGAGACCCAGTACTTC.

On this clone itself: One end of the junction fails to match germline, which may point to a read error. The chain carries TRBV7-9 and TRBJ2-4; possibly TRBD2 for D (6 bases). The CDR3 runs 12 residues. The germline V gene has CDR1 SEHNR and CDR2 FQNEAQ (reference sequence). The CDR3 loop is CSSSRDENIQYF. In nucleotides, the CDR3 is TGTTCCAGCTCGCGGGACGAAAACATTCAGTACTTC.